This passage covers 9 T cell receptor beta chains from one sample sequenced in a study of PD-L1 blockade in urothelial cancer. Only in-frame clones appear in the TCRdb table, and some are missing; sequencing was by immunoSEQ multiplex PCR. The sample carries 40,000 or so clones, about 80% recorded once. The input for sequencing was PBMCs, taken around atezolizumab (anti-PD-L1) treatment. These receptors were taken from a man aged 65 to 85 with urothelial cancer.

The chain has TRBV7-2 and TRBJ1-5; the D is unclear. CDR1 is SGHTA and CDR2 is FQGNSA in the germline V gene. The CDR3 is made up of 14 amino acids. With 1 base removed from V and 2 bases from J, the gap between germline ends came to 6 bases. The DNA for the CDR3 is TGTGCCAGCAGCTTAGTGGGAGGCAATCAGCCCCAGCATTTT. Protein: CASSLVGGNQPQHF.

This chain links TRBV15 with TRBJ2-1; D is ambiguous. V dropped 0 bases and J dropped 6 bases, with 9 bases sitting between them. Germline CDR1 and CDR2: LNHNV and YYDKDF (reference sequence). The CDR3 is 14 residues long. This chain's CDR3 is CATSRDVSLNEQFF. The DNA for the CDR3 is TGTGCCACCAGCAGAGATGTGAGCCTCAATGAGCAGTTCTTC.

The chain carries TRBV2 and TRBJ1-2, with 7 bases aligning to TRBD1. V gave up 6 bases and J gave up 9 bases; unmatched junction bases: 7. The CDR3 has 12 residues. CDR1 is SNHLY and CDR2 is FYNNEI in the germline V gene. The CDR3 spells CASRGQASSYTF. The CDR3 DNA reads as TGTGCCAGCAGAGGACAGGCCTCTAGCTACACCTTC. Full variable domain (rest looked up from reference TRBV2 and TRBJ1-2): EPEVTQTPSHQVTQMGQEVILRCVPISNHLYFYWYRQILGQKVEFLVSFYNNEISEKSEIFDDQFSVERPDGSNFTLKIRSTKLEDSAMYFCASRGQASSYTFGSGTRLTVV.

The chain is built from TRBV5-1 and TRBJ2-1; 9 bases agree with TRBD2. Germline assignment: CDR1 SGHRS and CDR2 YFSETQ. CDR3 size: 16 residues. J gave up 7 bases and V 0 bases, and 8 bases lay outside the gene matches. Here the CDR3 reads CASSLVVGGRGNEQFF. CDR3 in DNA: TGCGCCAGCAGCTTGGTCGTCGGCGGGAGGGGGAATGAGCAGTTCTTC.

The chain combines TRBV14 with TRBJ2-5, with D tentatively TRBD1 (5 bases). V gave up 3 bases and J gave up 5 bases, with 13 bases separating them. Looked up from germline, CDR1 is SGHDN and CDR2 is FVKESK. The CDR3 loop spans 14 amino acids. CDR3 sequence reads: CASSHPRVGETQYF. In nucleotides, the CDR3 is TGTGCCAGCAGCCATCCCAGGGTTGGGGAGACCCAGTACTTC.

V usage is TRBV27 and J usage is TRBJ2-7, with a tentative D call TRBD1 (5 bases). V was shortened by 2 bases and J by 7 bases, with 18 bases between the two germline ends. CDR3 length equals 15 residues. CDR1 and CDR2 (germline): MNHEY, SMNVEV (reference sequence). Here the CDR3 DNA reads TGTGCCAGCAGTTTAAGGCAGGGAAAGATGGGAGAGCAGTACTTC. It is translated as CASSLRQGKMGEQYF.

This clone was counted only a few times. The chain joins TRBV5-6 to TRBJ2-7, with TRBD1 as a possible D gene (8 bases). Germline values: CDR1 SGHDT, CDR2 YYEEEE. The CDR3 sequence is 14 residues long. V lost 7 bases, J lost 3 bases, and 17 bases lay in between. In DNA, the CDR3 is TGTGCCAGCCAGGGCACAGGGGGGGTCTACGAGCAGTACTTC. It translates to CASQGTGGVYEQYF.

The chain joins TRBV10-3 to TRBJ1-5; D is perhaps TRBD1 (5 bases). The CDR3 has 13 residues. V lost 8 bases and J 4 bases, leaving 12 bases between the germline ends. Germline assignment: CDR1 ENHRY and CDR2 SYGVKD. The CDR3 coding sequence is TGTGCCATCGGCCAGGGTCAGAATCAGCCCCAGCATTTT. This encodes CAIGQGQNQPQHF.

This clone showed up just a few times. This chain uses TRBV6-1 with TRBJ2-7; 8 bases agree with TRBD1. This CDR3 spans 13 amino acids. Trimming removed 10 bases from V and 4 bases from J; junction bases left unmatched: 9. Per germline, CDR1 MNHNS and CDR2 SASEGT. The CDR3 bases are TGTGCCACCTTCGGGGACAGGAATTACGAGCAGTACTTC. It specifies CATFGDRNYEQYF.